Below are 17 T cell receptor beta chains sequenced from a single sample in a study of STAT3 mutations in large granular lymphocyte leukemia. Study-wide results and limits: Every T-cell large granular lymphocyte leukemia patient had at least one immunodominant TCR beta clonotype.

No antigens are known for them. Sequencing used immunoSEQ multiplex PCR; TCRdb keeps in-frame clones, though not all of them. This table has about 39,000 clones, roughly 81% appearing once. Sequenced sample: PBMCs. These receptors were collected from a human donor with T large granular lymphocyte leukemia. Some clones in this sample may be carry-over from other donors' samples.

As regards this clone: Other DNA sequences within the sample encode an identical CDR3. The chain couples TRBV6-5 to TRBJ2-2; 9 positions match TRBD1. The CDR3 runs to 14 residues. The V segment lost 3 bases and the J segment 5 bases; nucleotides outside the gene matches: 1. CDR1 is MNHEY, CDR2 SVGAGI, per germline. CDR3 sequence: CASSYDRGTGELFF. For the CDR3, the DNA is TGTGCCAGCAGTTATGACAGGGGGACCGGGGAGCTGTTTTTT.

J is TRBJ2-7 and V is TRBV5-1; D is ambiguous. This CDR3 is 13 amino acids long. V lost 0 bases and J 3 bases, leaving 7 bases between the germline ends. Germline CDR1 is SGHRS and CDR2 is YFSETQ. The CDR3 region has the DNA TGCGCCAGCAGCTTGGTGGCGGACTACGAGCAGTACTTC. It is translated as CASSLVADYEQYF.

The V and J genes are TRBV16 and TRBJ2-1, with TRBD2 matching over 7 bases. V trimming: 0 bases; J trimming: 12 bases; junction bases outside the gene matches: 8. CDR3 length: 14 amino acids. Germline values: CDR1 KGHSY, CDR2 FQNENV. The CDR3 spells CASSQSLAVHGQFF. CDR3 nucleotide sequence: TGTGCCAGCAGCCAATCCCTAGCGGTTCACGGGCAGTTCTTC.

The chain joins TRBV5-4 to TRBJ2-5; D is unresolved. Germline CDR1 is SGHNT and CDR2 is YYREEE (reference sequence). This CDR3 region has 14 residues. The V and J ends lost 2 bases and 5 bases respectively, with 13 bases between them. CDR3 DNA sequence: TGTGCCAGCAGCTTAGGAGCAGATGCGGAGACCCAGTACTTC. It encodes CASSLGADAETQYF.

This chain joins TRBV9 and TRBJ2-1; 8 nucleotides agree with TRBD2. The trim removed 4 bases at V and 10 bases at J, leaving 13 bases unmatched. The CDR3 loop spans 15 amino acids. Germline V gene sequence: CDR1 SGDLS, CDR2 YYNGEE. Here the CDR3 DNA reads TGTGCCAGCAGCTCCTCCCCGGGGGGGGCAAGGGAGCAGTTCTTC. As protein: CASSSSPGGAREQFF.

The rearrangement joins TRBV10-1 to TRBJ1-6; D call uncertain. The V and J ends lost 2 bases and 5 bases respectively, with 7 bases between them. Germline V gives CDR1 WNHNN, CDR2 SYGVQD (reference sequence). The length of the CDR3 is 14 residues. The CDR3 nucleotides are TGCGCCAGCAGTGAGGGCGGGAATAATTCACCCCTCCACTTT. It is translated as CASSEGGNNSPLHF.

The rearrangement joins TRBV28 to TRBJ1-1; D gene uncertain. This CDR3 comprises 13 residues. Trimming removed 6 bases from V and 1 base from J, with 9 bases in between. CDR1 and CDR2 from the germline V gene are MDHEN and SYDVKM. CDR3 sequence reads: CASSRTSNTEAFF. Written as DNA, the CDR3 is TGTGCCAGCAGCCGGACTTCGAACACTGAAGCTTTCTTT.

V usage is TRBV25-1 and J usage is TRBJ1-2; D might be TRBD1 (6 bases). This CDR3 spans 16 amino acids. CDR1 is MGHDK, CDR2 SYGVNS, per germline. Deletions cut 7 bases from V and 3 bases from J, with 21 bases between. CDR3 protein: CASTGTSDKGYYGYTF. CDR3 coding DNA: TGTGCCAGCACGGGGACATCAGATAAAGGATACTATGGCTACACCTTC.

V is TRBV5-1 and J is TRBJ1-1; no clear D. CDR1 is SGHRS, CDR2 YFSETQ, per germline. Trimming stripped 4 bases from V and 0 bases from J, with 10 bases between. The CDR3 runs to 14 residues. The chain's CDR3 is CASSRSHMNTEAFF. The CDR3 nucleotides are TGCGCCAGCAGCCGGAGTCATATGAACACTGAAGCTTTCTTT.

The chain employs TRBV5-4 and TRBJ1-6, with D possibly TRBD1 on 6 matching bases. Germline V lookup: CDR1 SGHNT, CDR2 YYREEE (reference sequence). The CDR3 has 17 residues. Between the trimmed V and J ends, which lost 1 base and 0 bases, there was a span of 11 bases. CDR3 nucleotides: TGTGCCAGCAGCTTGTGGCAGGGGAGCTCCTATAATTCACCCCTCCACTTT. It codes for CASSLWQGSSYNSPLHF.

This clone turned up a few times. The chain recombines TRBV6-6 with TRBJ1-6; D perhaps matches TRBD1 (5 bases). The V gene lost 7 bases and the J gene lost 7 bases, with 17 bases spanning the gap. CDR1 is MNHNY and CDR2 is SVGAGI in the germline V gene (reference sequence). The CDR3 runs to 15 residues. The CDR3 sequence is CASNVGTGGNSPLHF. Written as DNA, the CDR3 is TGTGCCAGCAACGTGGGGACGGGTGGCAATTCACCCCTCCACTTT.

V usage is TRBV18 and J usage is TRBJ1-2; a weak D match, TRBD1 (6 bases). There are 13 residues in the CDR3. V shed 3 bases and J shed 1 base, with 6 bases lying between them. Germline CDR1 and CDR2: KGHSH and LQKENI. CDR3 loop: CASSPDSNYGYTF. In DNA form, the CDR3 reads TGTGCCAGCTCACCGGACAGTAACTATGGCTACACCTTC.

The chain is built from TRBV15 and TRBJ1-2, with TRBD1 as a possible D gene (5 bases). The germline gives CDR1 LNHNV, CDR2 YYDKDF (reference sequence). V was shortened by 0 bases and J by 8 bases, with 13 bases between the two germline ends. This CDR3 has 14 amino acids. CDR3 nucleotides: TGTGCCACCAGCAGAGACAGGGTGGATGACGGCTACACCTTC. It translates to CATSRDRVDDGYTF. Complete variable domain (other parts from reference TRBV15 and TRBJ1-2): DAMVIQNPRYQVTQFGKPVTLSCSQTLNHNVMYWYQQKSSQAPKLLFHYYDKDFNNEADTPDNFQSRRPNTSFCFLDIRSPGLGDTAMYLCATSRDRVDDGYTFGSGTRLTVV.

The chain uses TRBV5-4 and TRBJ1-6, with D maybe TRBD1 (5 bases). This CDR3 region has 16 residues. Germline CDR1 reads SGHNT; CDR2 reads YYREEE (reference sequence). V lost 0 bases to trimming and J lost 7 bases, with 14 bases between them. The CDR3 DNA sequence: TGTGCCAGCAGCTTGGGGGGCCTAACTTGGAATTCACCCCTCCACTTT. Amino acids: CASSLGGLTWNSPLHF.

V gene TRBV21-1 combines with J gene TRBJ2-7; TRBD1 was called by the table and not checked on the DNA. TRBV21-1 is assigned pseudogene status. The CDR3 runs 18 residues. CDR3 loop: CASSKRPDRIPGYGEQYV. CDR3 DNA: TGTGCCAGCAGCAAACGACCCGACAGGATACCGGGATACGGCGAGCAGTACGTC.

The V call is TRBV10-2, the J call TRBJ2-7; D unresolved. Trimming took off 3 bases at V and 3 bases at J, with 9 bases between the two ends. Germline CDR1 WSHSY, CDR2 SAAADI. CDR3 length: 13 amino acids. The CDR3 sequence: CASSEDERYEQYF. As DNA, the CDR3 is TGCGCCAGCAGTGAAGATGAGCGCTACGAGCAGTACTTC.

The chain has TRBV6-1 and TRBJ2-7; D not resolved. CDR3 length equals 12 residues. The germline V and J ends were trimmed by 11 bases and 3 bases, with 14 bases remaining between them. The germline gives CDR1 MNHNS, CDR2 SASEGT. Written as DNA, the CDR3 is TGTGCCTCATGGGAAAGACTCTACGAGCAGTACTTC. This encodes CASWERLYEQYF.